This is a list of T cell receptor beta chains from one sample in a study of cytomegalovirus exposure and HLA in healthy donors. Clones were read by immunoSEQ multiplex PCR, and TCRdb kept only the in-frame ones, dropping some. The sample carries around 240,000 clones, nearly 90% recorded once. Sequenced material: PBMCs. The receptors were gathered from a woman between 18 and 29 years old in good health and CMV-seronegative. CDR3s include the opening cysteine and the closing phenylalanine or tryptophan. D genes are given only for firm matches. Only part of the rows carry a size: once, few, many, or a class if the clone is expanded.

d_call	clone_size	v_call	j_call	cdr3_aa	cdr3_nt
TRBD1	.	TRBV5-1	TRBJ2-7	CASSLSRQGTYEQYF	TGCGCCAGCAGCTTATCAAGACAGGGGACGTACGAGCAGTACTTC
TRBD1	.	TRBV28	TRBJ1-2	CASSLGLTGGYGYTF	TGTGCCAGCAGTTTAGGACTAACAGGGGGCTATGGCTACACCTTC
TRBD2	.	TRBV9	TRBJ2-1	CASSAVAGGYNEQFF	TGTGCCAGCAGCGCAGTAGCGGGGGGTTACAATGAGCAGTTCTTC
TRBD1	.	TRBV5-1	TRBJ2-5	CASSSDRVGETQYF	TGCGCCAGCAGTAGCGACAGGGTAGGAGAGACCCAGTACTTC
.	.	TRBV27	TRBJ2-7	CASSLAGSTYEQYF	TGTGCCAGCAGTTTGGCAGGGTCGACCTACGAGCAGTACTTC
TRBD1	.	TRBV5-6	TRBJ1-1	CASSLAGGAVFFF	TGTGCCAGCAGCTTGGCAGGGGGCGCGGTTTTTTTCTTT
TRBD1	.	TRBV25-1	TRBJ2-3	CASSLMTGGSTDTQYF	TGTGCCAGCAGCCTAATGACAGGGGGTAGTACAGATACGCAGTATTTT
.	.	TRBV7-3	TRBJ1-2	CASSLDSNYGYTF	TGTGCCAGCAGCCTCGACAGCAACTATGGCTACACCTTC
.	.	TRBV7-8	TRBJ2-5	CASRKNGETQYF	TGTGCCAGCAGAAAAAACGGGGAGACCCAGTACTTC
TRBD2	.	TRBV7-2	TRBJ2-3	CASSLGWTSDTQYF	TGTGCCAGCAGCTTAGGATGGACTAGTGATACGCAGTATTTT
TRBD1	.	TRBV27	TRBJ1-2	CASSLMTGGAFSYGYTF	TGTGCCAGCAGTTTAATGACAGGGGGCGCTTTTAGCTATGGCTACACCTTC
TRBD1	.	TRBV7-9	TRBJ1-4	CASSLARTGAEEKLFF	TGTGCCAGCAGCTTAGCACGGACAGGGGCGGAGGAAAAACTGTTTTTT
TRBD2	.	TRBV2	TRBJ2-3	CASRLPSGDTQYF	TGTGCCAGCAGGTTGCCTAGCGGAGATACGCAGTATTTT
TRBD1	.	TRBV2	TRBJ1-5	CASTRGQGNQPQHF	TGTGCCAGCACCAGAGGACAGGGGAATCAGCCCCAGCATTTT
TRBD1	.	TRBV5-4	TRBJ2-1	CASSLTGTEYNEQFF	TGTGCCAGCAGCTTGACCGGGACAGAATACAATGAGCAGTTCTTC
.	once	TRBV6-6	TRBJ1-3	CASLVGAGGNTIYF	TGTGCCAGCCTGGTGGGGGCAGGAGGAAACACCATATATTTT
TRBD2	.	TRBV4-3	TRBJ2-1	CASSQTWTSGALYNEQFF	TGCGCCAGCAGCCAAACCTGGACTAGCGGGGCGCTTTACAATGAGCAGTTCTTC
TRBD2	.	TRBV5-1	TRBJ2-7	CASSSRTSGGPIYEQYF	TGCGCCAGCAGCTCTAGGACTAGCGGGGGGCCGATCTACGAGCAGTACTTC
TRBD1	once	TRBV28	TRBJ1-2	CASSSYTGVSYGYTF	TGTGCCAGCAGTAGCTATACAGGGGTGAGCTATGGCTACACCTTC
TRBD1	few	TRBV2	TRBJ1-5	CASSERTGGNQPQHF	TGTGCCAGCAGTGAACGGACAGGGGGCAATCAGCCCCAGCATTTT
TRBD1	.	TRBV11-1	TRBJ2-2	CASSLTGQGGTGELFF	TGTGCCAGCAGCTTAACCGGACAGGGCGGGACCGGGGAGCTGTTTTTT
.	few	TRBV4-3	TRBJ1-5	CASSQEHGTTAGHQPQHF	TGCGCCAGCAGCCAAGAACACGGGACAACAGCAGGACATCAGCCCCAGCATTTT
.	.	TRBV28	TRBJ2-1	CASSPQTPSSYNEQFF	TGTGCCAGCAGTCCCCAGACTCCTAGCTCCTACAATGAGCAGTTCTTC
TRBD1	.	TRBV5-1	TRBJ1-2	CASSLIAGQVGDGYTF	TGCGCCAGCAGCCTTATTGCGGGACAGGTGGGGGATGGCTACACCTTC
.	.	TRBV7-8	TRBJ1-1	CASSLDADTEAFF	TGTGCCAGCAGCTTAGACGCGGACACTGAAGCTTTCTTT
.	.	TRBV18	TRBJ1-1	CASSPGTPGRDTEAFF	TGTGCCAGCTCACCAGGGACACCCGGGCGGGACACTGAAGCTTTCTTT
.	once	TRBV7-8	TRBJ1-6	CASSLMRAGNSPLHF	TGTGCCAGCAGCTTAATGAGGGCCGGGAATTCACCCCTCCACTTT
TRBD1	.	TRBV7-2	TRBJ1-2	CASSLLGWDRANYGYTF	TGTGCCAGCAGCTTACTGGGTTGGGACAGGGCTAACTATGGCTACACCTTC
.	.	TRBV5-4	TRBJ1-2	CASSLWFGRVNNYGYTF	TGTGCCAGCAGCCTGTGGTTCGGTCGAGTTAACAACTATGGCTACACCTTC
.	.	TRBV6-1	TRBJ1-6	CASRETGSSSYNSPLHF	TGTGCCAGCAGAGAAACAGGGTCCTCGTCCTATAATTCACCCCTCCACTTT
TRBD2	.	TRBV30	TRBJ2-3	CAWRTSGTTDTQYF	TGTGCCTGGAGGACTAGCGGGACCACAGATACGCAGTATTTT
.	.	TRBV4-3	TRBJ2-1	CASSQDGGGPYNEQFF	TGCGCCAGCAGCCAAGACGGCGGGGGCCCATACAATGAGCAGTTCTTC
TRBD1	.	TRBV30	TRBJ1-1	CAWSVSTGDTEAFF	TGTGCCTGGAGTGTTTCAACAGGGGACACTGAAGCTTTCTTT